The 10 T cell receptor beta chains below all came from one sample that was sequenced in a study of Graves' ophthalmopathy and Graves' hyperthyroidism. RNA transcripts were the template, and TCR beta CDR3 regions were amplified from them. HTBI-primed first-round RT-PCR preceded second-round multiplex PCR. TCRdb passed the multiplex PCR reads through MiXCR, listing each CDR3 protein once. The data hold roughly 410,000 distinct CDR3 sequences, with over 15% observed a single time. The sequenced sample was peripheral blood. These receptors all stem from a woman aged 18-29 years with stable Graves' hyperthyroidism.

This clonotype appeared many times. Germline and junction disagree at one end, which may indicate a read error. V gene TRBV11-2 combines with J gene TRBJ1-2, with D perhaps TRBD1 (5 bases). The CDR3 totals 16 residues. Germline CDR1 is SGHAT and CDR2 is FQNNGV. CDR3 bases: TGTGCCAGCAGCTTGGGGGTCCGTTTAGTCGCCTATCGCTACACCTTC. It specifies CASSLGVRLVAYRYTF.

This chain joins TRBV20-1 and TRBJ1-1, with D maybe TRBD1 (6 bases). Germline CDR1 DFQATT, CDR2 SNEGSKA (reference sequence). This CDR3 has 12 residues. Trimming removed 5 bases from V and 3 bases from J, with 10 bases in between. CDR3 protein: CSAQGHDTEAFF. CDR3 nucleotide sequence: TGCAGTGCTCAGGGGCATGACACTGAAGCTTTCTTT.

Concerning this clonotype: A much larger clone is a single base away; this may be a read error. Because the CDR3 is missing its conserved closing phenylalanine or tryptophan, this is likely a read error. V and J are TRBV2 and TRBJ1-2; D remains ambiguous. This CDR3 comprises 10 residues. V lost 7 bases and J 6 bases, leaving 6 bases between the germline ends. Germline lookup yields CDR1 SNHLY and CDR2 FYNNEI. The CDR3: CASNGNGYTV. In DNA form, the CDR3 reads TGTGCCAGCAATGGTAATGGCTACACCGTC.

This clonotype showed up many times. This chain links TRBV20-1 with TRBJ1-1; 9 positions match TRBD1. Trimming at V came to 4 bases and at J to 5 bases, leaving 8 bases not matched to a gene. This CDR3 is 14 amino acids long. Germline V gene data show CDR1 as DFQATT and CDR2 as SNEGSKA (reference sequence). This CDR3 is CSAKGGTGRTEAFF. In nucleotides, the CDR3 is TGCAGTGCTAAGGGAGGGACAGGGAGGACTGAAGCTTTCTTT.

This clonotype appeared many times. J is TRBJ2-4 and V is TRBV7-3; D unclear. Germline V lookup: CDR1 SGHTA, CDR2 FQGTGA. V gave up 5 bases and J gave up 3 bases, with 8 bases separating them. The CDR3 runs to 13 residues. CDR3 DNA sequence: TGTGCCAGCAGCCCGATCCACAAAAACATTCAGTACTTC. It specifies CASSPIHKNIQYF.

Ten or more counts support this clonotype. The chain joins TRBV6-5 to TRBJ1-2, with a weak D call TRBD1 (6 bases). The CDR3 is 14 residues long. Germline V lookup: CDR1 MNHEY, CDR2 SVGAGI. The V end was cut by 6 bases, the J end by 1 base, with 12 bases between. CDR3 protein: CASSKGDINYGYTF. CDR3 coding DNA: TGTGCCAGCAGCAAAGGGGACATTAACTATGGCTACACCTTC.

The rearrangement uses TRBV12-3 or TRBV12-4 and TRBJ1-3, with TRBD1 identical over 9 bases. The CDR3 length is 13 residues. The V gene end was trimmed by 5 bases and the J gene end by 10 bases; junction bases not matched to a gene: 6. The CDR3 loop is CASSLGQGKTIYF. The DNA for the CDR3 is TGTGCCAGCAGTCTAGGACAGGGGAAGACCATATATTTT.

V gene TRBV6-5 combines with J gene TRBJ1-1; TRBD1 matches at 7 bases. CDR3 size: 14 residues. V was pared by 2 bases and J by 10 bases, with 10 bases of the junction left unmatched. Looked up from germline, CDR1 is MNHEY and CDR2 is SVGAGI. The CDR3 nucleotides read TGTGCCAGCAGTTACAATTTTGCAGGGGGACGAGCTTTCTTT. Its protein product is CASSYNFAGGRAFF.

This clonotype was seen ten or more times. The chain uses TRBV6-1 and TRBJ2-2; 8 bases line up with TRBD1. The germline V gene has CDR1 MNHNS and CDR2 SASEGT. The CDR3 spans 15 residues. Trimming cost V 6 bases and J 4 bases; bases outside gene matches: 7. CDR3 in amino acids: CASSQDRVVTGELFF. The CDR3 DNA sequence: TGTGCCAGCAGCCAGGACAGGGTCGTCACCGGGGAGCTGTTTTTT.

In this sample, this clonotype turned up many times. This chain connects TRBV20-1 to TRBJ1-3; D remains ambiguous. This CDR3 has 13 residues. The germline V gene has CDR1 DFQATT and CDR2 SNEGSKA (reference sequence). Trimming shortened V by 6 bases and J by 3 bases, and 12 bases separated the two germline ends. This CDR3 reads CSANGHSGNTIYF. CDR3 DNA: TGCAGTGCGAATGGGCACAGTGGAAACACCATATATTTT.